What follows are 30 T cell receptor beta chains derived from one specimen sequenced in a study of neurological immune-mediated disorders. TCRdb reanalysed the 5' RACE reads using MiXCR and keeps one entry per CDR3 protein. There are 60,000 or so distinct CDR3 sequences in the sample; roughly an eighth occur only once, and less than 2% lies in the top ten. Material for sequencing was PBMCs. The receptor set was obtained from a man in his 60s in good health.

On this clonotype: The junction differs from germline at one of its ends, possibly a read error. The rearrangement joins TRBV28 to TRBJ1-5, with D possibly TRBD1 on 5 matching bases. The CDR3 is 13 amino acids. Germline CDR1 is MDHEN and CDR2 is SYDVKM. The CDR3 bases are TGTGCCAGCAGTTGGGGCAGCCGACAGCCCCAGGGTTTT. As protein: CASSWGSRQPQGF.

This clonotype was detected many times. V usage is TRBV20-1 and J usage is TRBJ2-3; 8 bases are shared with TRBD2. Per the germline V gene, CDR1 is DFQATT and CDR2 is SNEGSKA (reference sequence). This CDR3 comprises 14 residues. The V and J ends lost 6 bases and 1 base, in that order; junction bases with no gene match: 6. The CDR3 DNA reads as TGCAGTGCCAAGCGGGAGTTGGGCACAGATACGCAGTATTTT. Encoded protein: CSAKRELGTDTQYF.

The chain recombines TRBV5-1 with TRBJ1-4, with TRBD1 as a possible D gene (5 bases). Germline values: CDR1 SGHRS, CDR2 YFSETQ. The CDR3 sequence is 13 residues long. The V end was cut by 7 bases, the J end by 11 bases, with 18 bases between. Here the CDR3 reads CASGRDGEGKLFF. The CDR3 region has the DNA TGCGCCAGCGGCCGGGACGGTGAGGGGAAACTGTTTTTT.

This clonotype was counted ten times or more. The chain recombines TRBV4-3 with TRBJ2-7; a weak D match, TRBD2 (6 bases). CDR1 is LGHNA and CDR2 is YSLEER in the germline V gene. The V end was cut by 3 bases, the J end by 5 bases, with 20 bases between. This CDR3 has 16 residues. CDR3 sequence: CASSQVRGGVGHEQYF. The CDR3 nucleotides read TGCGCCAGCAGCCAGGTACGCGGAGGGGTTGGCCACGAGCAGTACTTC.

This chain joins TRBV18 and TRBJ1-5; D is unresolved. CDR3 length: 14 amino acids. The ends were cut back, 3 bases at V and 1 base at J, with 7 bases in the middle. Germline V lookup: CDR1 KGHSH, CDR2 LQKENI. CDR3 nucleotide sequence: TGTGCCAGCTCACCCTCATACAGCAATCAGCCCCAGCATTTT. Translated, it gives CASSPSYSNQPQHF.

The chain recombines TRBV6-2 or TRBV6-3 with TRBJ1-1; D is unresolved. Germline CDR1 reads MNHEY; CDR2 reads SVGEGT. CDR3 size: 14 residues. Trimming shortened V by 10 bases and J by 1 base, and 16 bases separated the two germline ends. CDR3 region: CATLERWENTEAFF. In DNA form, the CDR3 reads TGTGCCACCTTAGAACGGTGGGAGAACACTGAAGCTTTCTTT.

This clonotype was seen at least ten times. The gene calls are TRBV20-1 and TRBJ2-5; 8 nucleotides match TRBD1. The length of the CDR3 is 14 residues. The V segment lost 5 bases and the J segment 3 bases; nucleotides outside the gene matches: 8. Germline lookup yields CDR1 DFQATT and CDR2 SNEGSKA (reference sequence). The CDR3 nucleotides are TGCAGTGCTGACAGGGGATTCCCAAAAGAGACCCAGTACTTC. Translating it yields CSADRGFPKETQYF.

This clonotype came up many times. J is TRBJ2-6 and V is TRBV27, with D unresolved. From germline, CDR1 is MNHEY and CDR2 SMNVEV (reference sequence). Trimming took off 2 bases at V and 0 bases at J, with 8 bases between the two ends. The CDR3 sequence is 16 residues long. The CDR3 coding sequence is TGTGCCAGCAGTTTACCCCCCGGCTCTGGGGCCAACGTCCTGACTTTC. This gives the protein CASSLPPGSGANVLTF.

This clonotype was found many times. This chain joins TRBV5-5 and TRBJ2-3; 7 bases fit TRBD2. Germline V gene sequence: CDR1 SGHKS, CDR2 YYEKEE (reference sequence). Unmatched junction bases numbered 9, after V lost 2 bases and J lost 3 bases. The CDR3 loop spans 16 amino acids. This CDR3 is CASSFREAGGTDTQYF. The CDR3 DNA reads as TGTGCCAGCAGCTTTCGGGAGGCAGGCGGAACAGATACGCAGTATTTT.

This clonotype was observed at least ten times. The CDR3 loop reads CSARALTGLGGYTF. The CDR3, as DNA: TGCAGTGCTAGAGCCCTGACAGGGCTGGGTGGCTACACCTTC. The V and J genes are TRBV20-1 and TRBJ1-2, with 7 nucleotides matching TRBD1. The germline CDR1 and CDR2 sequences are DFQATT and SNEGSKA (reference sequence). J lost 7 bases, V lost 1 base, and 9 bases had no gene match. The CDR3 spans 14 residues.

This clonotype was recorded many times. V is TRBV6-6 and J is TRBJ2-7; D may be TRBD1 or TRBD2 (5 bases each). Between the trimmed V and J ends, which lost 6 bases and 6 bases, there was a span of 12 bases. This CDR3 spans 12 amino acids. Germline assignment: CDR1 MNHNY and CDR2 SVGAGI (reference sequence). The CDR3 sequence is CASRGTPGEQYF. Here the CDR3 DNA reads TGTGCCAGCAGGGGGACCCCAGGCGAGCAGTACTTC.

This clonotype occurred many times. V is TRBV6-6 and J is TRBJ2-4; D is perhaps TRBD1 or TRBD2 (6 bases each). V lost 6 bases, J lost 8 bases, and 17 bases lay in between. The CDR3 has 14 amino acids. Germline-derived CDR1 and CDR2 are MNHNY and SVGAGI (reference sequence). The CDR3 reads CASRLGGPFDIQYF. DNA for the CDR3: TGTGCCAGCAGACTAGGGGGGCCCTTTGACATTCAGTACTTC.

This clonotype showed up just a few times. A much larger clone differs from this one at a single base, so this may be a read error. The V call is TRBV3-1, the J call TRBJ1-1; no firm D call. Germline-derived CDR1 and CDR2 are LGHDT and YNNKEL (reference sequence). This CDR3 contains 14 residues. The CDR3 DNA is TGTACCAGCAGCCAAGTCGCCGCGGGCACTGAAGCTTTCTTT. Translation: CTSSQVAAGTEAFF.

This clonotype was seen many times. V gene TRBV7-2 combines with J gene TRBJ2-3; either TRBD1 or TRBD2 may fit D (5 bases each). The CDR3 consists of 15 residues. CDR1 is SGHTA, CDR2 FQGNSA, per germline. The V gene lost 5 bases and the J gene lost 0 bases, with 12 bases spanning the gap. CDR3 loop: CASSPTGPSTDTQYF. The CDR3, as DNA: TGTGCCAGCAGCCCGACGGGGCCTAGCACAGATACGCAGTATTTT.

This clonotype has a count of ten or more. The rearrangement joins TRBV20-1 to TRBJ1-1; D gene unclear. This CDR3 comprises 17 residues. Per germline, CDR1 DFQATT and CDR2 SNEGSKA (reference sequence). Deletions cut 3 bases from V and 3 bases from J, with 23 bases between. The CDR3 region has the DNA TGCAGTGCTAGGGTACAATTAGGCTTTACTGGGGACACTGAAGCTTTCTTT. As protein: CSARVQLGFTGDTEAFF.

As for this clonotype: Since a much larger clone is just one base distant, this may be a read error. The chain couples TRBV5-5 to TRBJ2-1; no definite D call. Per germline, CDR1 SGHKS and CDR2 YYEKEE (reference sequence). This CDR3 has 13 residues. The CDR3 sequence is CASSLELPNDQFF. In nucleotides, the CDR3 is TGTGCCAGCAGCTTGGAACTCCCCAATGACCAGTTCTTC.

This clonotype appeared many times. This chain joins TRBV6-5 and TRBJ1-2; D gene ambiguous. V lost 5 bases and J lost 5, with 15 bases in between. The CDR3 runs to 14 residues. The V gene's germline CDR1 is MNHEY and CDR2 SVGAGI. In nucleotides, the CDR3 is TGTGCCAGCAGTCAGGACGGCGGCATTTATGGCTACACCTTC. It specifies CASSQDGGIYGYTF.

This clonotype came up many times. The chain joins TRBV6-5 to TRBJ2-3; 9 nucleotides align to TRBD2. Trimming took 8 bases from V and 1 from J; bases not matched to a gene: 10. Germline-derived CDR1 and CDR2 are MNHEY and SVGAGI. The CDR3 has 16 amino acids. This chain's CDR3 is CASETRRGGGTDTQYF. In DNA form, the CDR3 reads TGTGCCAGCGAAACCAGGCGGGGGGGCGGCACAGATACGCAGTATTTT.

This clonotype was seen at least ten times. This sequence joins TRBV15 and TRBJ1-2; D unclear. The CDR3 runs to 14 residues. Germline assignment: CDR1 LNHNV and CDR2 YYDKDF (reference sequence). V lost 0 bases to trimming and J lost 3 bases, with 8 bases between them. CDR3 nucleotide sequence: TGTGCCACCAGCAGAGATAGGAAGGACTATGGCTACACCTTC. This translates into CATSRDRKDYGYTF.

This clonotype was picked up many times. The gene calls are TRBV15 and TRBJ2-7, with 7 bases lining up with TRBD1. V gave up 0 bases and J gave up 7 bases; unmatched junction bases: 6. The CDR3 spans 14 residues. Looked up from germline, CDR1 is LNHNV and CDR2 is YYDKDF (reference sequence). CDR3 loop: CATSRDRGPGEQYF. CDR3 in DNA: TGTGCCACCAGCAGAGATAGGGGGCCGGGGGAGCAGTACTTC.

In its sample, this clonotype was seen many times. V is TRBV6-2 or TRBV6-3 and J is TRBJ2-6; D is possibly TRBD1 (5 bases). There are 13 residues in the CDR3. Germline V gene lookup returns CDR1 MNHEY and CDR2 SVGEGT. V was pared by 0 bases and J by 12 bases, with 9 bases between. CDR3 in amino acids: CASSYSSGFVLTF. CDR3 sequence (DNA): TGTGCCAGCAGTTACTCGTCAGGGTTCGTCCTGACTTTC.

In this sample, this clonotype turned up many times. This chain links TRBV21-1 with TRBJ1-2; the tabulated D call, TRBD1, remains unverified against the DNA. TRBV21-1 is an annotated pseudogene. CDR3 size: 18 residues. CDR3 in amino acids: CASTKREETGILECGYTF. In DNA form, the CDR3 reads TGTGCCAGCACCAAAAGGGAGGAGACAGGGATCCTCGAGTGTGGCTACACCTTC.

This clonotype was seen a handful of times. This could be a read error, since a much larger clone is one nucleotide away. As DNA, the CDR3 is TGCACCAGCAGTTACTCCACAGACAGGGCTCGGTACGAGCAGTACTTC. As protein: CTSSYSTDRARYEQYF. The rearrangement links TRBV5-1 to TRBJ2-7, with TRBD1 matching over 7 bases. The V gene's germline CDR1 is SGHRS and CDR2 YFSETQ. The CDR3 has 16 residues.

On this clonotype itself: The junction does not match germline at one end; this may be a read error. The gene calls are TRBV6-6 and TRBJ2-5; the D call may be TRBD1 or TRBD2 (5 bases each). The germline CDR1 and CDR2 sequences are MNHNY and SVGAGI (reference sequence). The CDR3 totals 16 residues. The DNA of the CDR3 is TGTACCAGCAGTTACCCAGTGGGGGTTCCCCAAGAGACCCAGTACTTC. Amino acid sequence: CTSSYPVGVPQETQYF.

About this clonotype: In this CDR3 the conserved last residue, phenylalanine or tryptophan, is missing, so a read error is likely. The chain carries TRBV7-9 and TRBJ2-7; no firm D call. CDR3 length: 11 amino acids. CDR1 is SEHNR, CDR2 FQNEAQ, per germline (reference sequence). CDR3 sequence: CASSRAYEQYS. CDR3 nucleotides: TGTGCCAGCAGCCGAGCCTACGAACAGTACTCC.

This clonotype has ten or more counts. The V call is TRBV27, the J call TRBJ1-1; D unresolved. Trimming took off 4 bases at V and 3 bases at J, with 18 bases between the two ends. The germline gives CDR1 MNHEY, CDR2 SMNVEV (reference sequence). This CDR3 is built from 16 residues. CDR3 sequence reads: CASSSTTWASYTEAFF. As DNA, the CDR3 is TGTGCCAGCAGTTCCACGACATGGGCGTCGTACACTGAAGCTTTCTTT.

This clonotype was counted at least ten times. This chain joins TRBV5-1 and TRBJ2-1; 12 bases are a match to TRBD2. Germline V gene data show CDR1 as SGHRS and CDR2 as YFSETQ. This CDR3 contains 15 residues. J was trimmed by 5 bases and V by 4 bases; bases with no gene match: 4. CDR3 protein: CASSRTSGVDNEQFF. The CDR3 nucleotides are TGCGCCAGCAGCCGGACTAGCGGGGTCGACAATGAGCAGTTCTTC.

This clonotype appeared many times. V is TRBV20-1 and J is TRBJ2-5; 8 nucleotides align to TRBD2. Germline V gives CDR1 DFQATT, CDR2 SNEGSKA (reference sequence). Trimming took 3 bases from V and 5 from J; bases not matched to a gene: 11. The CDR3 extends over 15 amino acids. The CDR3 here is CSASPRGGLGETQYF. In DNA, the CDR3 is TGCAGTGCTAGTCCCCGGGGGGGTCTGGGTGAGACCCAGTACTTC.

CDR3 residues: CASSQFSGGELFF. CDR3 DNA: TGTGCCAGCAGCCAGTTCTCGGGCGGGGAGCTGTTTTTT. The chain combines TRBV3-1 with TRBJ2-2; D is unclear. This CDR3 is built from 13 residues. V was cut by 3 bases and J by 7 bases, with 9 bases left in between. Per the germline V gene, CDR1 is LGHDT and CDR2 is YNNKEL (reference sequence).

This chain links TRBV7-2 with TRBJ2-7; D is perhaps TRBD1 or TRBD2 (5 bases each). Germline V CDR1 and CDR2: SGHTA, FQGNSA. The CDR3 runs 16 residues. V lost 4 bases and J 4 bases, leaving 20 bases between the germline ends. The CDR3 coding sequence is TGTGCCAGCAGCTCTAGCCCCTCCGGGACCGGGTACGAGCAGTACTTC. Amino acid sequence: CASSSSPSGTGYEQYF.